Below, 19 T cell receptor beta chains from the same sample are listed, as sequenced in a study of OX40 agonist ivuxolimab in advanced cancers. Libraries were prepared by immunoSEQ multiplex PCR; TCRdb keeps only in-frame clonotypes and omits some of them. The top ten clones hold 2.8% of a sample with tens of thousands of clones, about 91% of them seen once. This specimen consisted of CD4+ or CD8+ T cells sorted from blood, obtained in a trial of the OX40 agonist ivuxolimab. Every receptor here comes from an adult with an advanced solid tumor such as melanoma, head and neck, liver or kidney cancer.

The gene calls are TRBV6-5 and TRBJ2-5; no clear D gene. Germline-derived CDR1 and CDR2 are MNHEY and SVGAGI. The CDR3 sequence is 16 residues long. The V and J ends lost 2 bases and 2 bases respectively, with 15 bases between them. In DNA, the CDR3 is TGTGCCAGCAGTTACCGGTTTGGGTACAGTCAAGAGACCCAGTACTTC. The encoded protein is CASSYRFGYSQETQYF.

The chain is built from TRBV19 and TRBJ2-2; D is uncertain. The CDR3 is 13 amino acids. Deletions cut 3 bases from V and 4 bases from J, with 6 bases between. Germline CDR1 and CDR2: LNHDA and SQIVND (reference sequence). CDR3 in amino acids: CASSMAVTGELFF. The CDR3 coding sequence is TGTGCCAGTAGTATGGCGGTCACCGGGGAGCTGTTTTTT.

The chain carries TRBV7-2 and TRBJ1-5; D uncertain. CDR3 length equals 13 residues. CDR1 is SGHTA, CDR2 FQGNSA, per germline. V gave up 2 bases and J gave up 5 bases, with 7 bases separating them. CDR3 bases: TGTGCCAGCAGCTTACTTATGGATCAGCCCCAGCATTTT. Its protein is CASSLLMDQPQHF.

This chain connects TRBV13 to TRBJ1-1; possibly TRBD1 for D (5 bases). CDR3 size: 13 residues. V lost 4 bases, J lost 10 bases, and 16 bases lay in between. Germline V gene data show CDR1 as PRHDT and CDR2 as FYEKMQ (reference sequence). CDR3 loop: CASSSDNRDGAFF. CDR3 nucleotides: TGTGCCAGCAGCTCGGACAACCGGGATGGAGCTTTCTTT.

This clone occurred once. The CDR3 spells CASSKTGGDYGYTF. The DNA for the CDR3 is TGTGCCAGCAGCAAGACAGGGGGGGACTATGGCTACACCTTC. This chain connects TRBV5-4 to TRBJ1-2; TRBD1 matches at 9 bases. V shed 4 bases, J shed 3 bases, and the junction held 4 bases outside the gene matches. Germline V lookup: CDR1 SGHNT, CDR2 YYREEE (reference sequence). This CDR3 spans 14 amino acids. The whole variable domain, filled in from reference TRBV5-4 and TRBJ1-2, reads ETGVTQSPTHLIKTRGQQVTLRCSSQSGHNTVSWYQQALGQGPQFIFQYYREEENGRGNFPPRFSGLQFPNYSSELNVNALELDDSALYLCASSKTGGDYGYTFGSGTRLTVV.

V gene TRBV5-1 combines with J gene TRBJ2-7, with TRBD1 matching 10 bases. Germline V gene data show CDR1 as SGHRS and CDR2 as YFSETQ. The CDR3 consists of 15 residues. The trim removed 4 bases at V and 5 bases at J, leaving 9 bases unmatched. The CDR3 coding sequence is TGCGCCAGCAGCCCAAAGACAGGGGGCCACGACGAGCAGTACTTC. It codes for CASSPKTGGHDEQYF.

The chain combines TRBV11-2 with TRBJ2-2; D call uncertain. V was clipped by 0 bases and J by 4 bases, with 6 bases between them. This CDR3 is 14 amino acids long. From germline, CDR1 is SGHAT and CDR2 FQNNGV. CDR3: CASSLDLGTGELFF. In DNA, the CDR3 is TGTGCCAGCAGCTTAGATCTGGGCACCGGGGAGCTGTTTTTT. The full variable domain, completed using reference TRBV11-2 and TRBJ2-2, is EAGVAQSPRYKIIEKRQSVAFWCNPISGHATLYWYQQILGQGPKLLIQFQNNGVVDDSQLPKDRFSAERLKGVDSTLKIQPAKLEDSAVYLCASSLDLGTGELFFGEGSRLTVL.

This sequence joins TRBV10-3 and TRBJ2-7, with a tentative D call TRBD2 (7 bases). From germline, CDR1 is ENHRY and CDR2 SYGVKD. V lost 3 bases and J 0 bases, leaving 9 bases between the germline ends. The CDR3 covers 14 residues. This chain's CDR3 is CAISDGGLSYEQYF. DNA for the CDR3: TGTGCCATCAGTGACGGGGGGCTCTCCTACGAGCAGTACTTC.

The chain links TRBV5-1 to TRBJ2-2; perhaps TRBD2 as D (5 bases). The germline CDR1 and CDR2 sequences are SGHRS and YFSETQ. The germline V and J ends were trimmed by 0 bases and 2 bases, with 17 bases remaining between them. The CDR3 totals 18 residues. The CDR3 DNA reads TGCGCCAGCAGCTTGGCCCCGCTAGGGAGTGGAAACACCGGGGAGCTGTTTTTT. This codes for CASSLAPLGSGNTGELFF.

This sequence joins TRBV2 and TRBJ2-5, with D maybe TRBD2 (6 bases). V shed 4 bases and J shed 3 bases, with 12 bases lying between them. Germline CDR1 SNHLY, CDR2 FYNNEI. The CDR3 is 14 residues long. The CDR3 here is CASSVVSGKETQYF. The CDR3 coding sequence is TGTGCCAGCAGTGTAGTTAGCGGTAAAGAGACCCAGTACTTC.

The chain has TRBV7-8 and TRBJ2-2, with D possibly matching TRBD2 (5 bases). CDR1 and CDR2 from the germline V gene are SGHVS and FQNEAQ. The V end lost 1 base, the J end lost 5 bases, and 17 bases lay between the germline ends. This CDR3 has 17 amino acids. This CDR3 reads CASSLVFVGSGTGELFF. The DNA of the CDR3 is TGTGCCAGCAGCTTAGTATTTGTGGGTTCGGGAACCGGGGAGCTGTTTTTT.

The chain has TRBV6-1 and TRBJ1-1, with D uncertain. The CDR3 has 16 residues. V was cut by 1 base and J by 0 bases, with 12 bases left in between. Germline lookup yields CDR1 MNHNS and CDR2 SASEGT. The CDR3 protein is CASSEDGFVMNTEAFF. The CDR3 nucleotides are TGTGCCAGCAGTGAAGACGGTTTTGTAATGAACACTGAAGCTTTCTTT.

The chain joins TRBV27 to TRBJ2-7; TRBD2 matches at 11 bases. V was pared by 3 bases and J by 4 bases, with 11 bases of the junction left unmatched. The CDR3 is made up of 17 amino acids. Germline CDR1 reads MNHEY; CDR2 reads SMNVEV (reference sequence). CDR3 in amino acids: CASSFGTSGPADYEQYF. DNA for the CDR3: TGTGCCAGCAGTTTTGGGACTAGCGGCCCCGCCGATTACGAGCAGTACTTC.

The V and J genes are TRBV2 and TRBJ2-7, with D possibly TRBD1 on 5 matching bases. Germline V gene sequence: CDR1 SNHLY, CDR2 FYNNEI. The CDR3 runs 15 residues. Between the trimmed V and J ends, which lost 1 base and 5 bases, there was a span of 15 bases. The DNA of the CDR3 is TGTGCCAGCAGTGAAGGACCAGCTGGGGCAGACGAGCAGTACTTC. Its translation: CASSEGPAGADEQYF. Looking up the rest from reference TRBV2 and TRBJ2-7 gives the full variable domain: EPEVTQTPSHQVTQMGQEVILRCVPISNHLYFYWYRQILGQKVEFLVSFYNNEISEKSEIFDDQFSVERPDGSNFTLKIRSTKLEDSAMYFCASSEGPAGADEQYFGPGTRLTVT.

The rearrangement joins TRBV6-1 to TRBJ1-3; 7 bases align to TRBD1. Germline V gene lookup returns CDR1 MNHNS and CDR2 SASEGT. V shed 5 bases, J shed 4 bases, and the junction held 8 bases outside the gene matches. CDR3 length: 15 amino acids. The CDR3, as DNA: TGTGCCAGCAGTCCCCCGACAGGGTTCGGAAACACCATATATTTT. Amino acids: CASSPPTGFGNTIYF.

This chain joins TRBV5-1 and TRBJ2-5; D is unclear. The closer fit of TRBJ2-7 to the DNA end suggests the J call may be wrong. Germline V gives CDR1 SGHRS, CDR2 YFSETQ. This CDR3 region has 11 residues. The CDR3 sequence: CASSLAYEQYF. The CDR3 DNA reads as TGCGCCAGCAGCTTGGCCTACGAGCAGTACTTC.

This chain connects TRBV7-9 to TRBJ1-6; the match to TRBD1 covers 7 bases. V dropped 6 bases and J dropped 10; count of bases not matched to a gene: 9. Germline V gives CDR1 SEHNR, CDR2 FQNEAQ (reference sequence). CDR3 length: 14 amino acids. The CDR3 coding sequence is TGTGCCAGCAGGAGTACAGGGGAGGGATCACCCCTCCACTTT. It translates to CASRSTGEGSPLHF.

The count of this clone is one. J is TRBJ2-6 and V is TRBV27; D gene ambiguous. The V gene's germline CDR1 is MNHEY and CDR2 SMNVEV (reference sequence). The V and J ends lost 3 bases and 8 bases respectively, with 11 bases between them. This CDR3 is built from 14 residues. The CDR3 DNA reads as TGTGCCAGCAGTTTCCGCCAATTAACCAACGTCCTGACTTTC. It specifies CASSFRQLTNVLTF. Filled out from reference TRBV27 and TRBJ2-6, the complete variable domain reads EAQVTQNPRYLITVTGKKLTVTCSQNMNHEYMSWYRQDPGLGLRQIYYSMNVEVTDKGDVPEGYKVSRKEKRNFPLILESPSPNQTSLYFCASSFRQLTNVLTFGAGSRLTVL.

This clone was picked up one time. The chain has TRBV10-3 and TRBJ2-3; 7 nucleotides agree with TRBD2. Germline CDR1 reads ENHRY; CDR2 reads SYGVKD. The J segment lost 8 bases and the V segment lost 4 bases, leaving 3 bases of the junction unmatched. This CDR3 has 12 residues. The CDR3 bases are TGTGCCATCAGTGTCGAGCGGGGTACGCAGTATTTT. It encodes CAISVERGTQYF.